These 17 T cell receptor beta chains originate from one sample sequenced in a study of low-dose radiotherapy and immunotherapy resistance in tumors. With TRAV- and TRBV-specific primers, first-strand cDNA was made, covering the alpha and beta chains. TCR amplification ran roughly 21 PCR cycles using constant-region and V-primer adapter primers. TCRdb analysed the reads with MiXCR anew, one entry per CDR3 protein. The top ten clones hold about 6.6% of a sample with tens of thousands of distinct CDR3 sequences, approximately 26% of them seen once. The time point was: before trial treatment. Material: PBMCs, obtained before treatment. Receptor source: a male donor with rectosigmoid adenocarcinoma.

This clonotype was detected a few times. The CDR3 bases are TGTGCCAGCAGACTGAAGCGGGAAGGTGGGACAGATACGCAGTATTTT. Its protein is CASRLKREGGTDTQYF. The chain links TRBV21-1 to TRBJ2-3; TRBD2, the table's D call, lacks a check against the DNA. TRBV21-1 is a listed pseudogene. CDR3 length equals 16 residues.

To note about this clonotype: This likely traces to a read error, being one base from a far larger clone. The chain links TRBV6-2 or TRBV6-3 to TRBJ2-3; D possibly uses TRBD1 or TRBD2 (5 bases each). CDR1 MNHEY and CDR2 SVGEGT come from the germline V gene. This CDR3 contains 15 residues. CDR3 sequence: CASSPHGARAETQYF. CDR3 bases: TGTGCCAGCAGTCCTCACGGGGCGCGGGCAGAGACGCAGTATTTT.

A few counts support this clonotype. The chain carries TRBV6-1 and TRBJ2-3, with D tentatively TRBD1 (5 bases). Germline assignment: CDR1 MNHNS and CDR2 SASEGT. Trimming pared 7 bases from V and 4 bases from J, leaving 15 bases between. This CDR3 has 14 amino acids. The CDR3 here is CASKATVSADTQYF. The CDR3 DNA sequence: TGTGCCAGCAAAGCGACAGTATCGGCAGATACGCAGTATTTT.

In its sample, this clonotype was seen many times. One junction end does not reproduce the germline sequence, and a read error may be involved. This chain connects TRBV11-2 to TRBJ2-1, with a tentative D call TRBD1 (5 bases). Germline CDR1 and CDR2: SGHAT and FQNNGV. This CDR3 is 17 amino acids long. This chain's CDR3 is CASSQDSVSYQGDEQFF. For the CDR3, the DNA is TGCGCCAGCAGCCAAGATTCCGTCTCCTATCAGGGCGATGAGCAGTTCTTC. The whole variable domain, remainder taken from reference TRBV11-2 and TRBJ2-1, is EAGVAQSPRYKIIEKRQSVAFWCNPISGHATLYWYQQILGQGPKLLIQFQNNGVVDDSQLPKDRFSAERLKGVDSTLKIQPAKLEDSAVYLCASSQDSVSYQGDEQFFGPGTRLTVL.

As to this clonotype: The limits of the CDR3 on the DNA are not certain, so only TCRdb's listed CDR3 is given. The V gene is TRBV24-1, the J gene TRBJ2-2; the DNA was not used to check the table's D call, TRBD1. The CDR3 is 17 amino acids long, termini counted. From germline, CDR1 is KGHDR and CDR2 SFDVKD. The CDR3 is CATSDFWQDGAGELFFF.

This clonotype was observed at least ten times. The genes are TRBV19 and TRBJ2-1; TRBD2 agrees at 10 bases. CDR1 is LNHDA and CDR2 is SQIVND in the germline V gene (reference sequence). CDR3 length: 15 residues. J lost 8 bases, V lost 5 bases, and 9 bases had no gene match. The CDR3 DNA sequence: TGTGCCAGTAGTCCCGCTAGCGGGGGAAGGTATGAGCAGTTCTTC. Amino acid sequence: CASSPASGGRYEQFF.

At least ten counts were recorded for this clonotype. The rearrangement joins TRBV9 to TRBJ2-2; 9 nucleotides line up with TRBD2. CDR3 size: 19 residues. Germline CDR1 reads SGDLS; CDR2 reads YYNGEE. V lost 0 bases to trimming and J lost 4 bases; unmatched junction nucleotides: 13. CDR3 amino acids: CASSVGDSGRFIGTGELFF. In DNA form, the CDR3 reads TGTGCCAGCAGCGTAGGGGATAGCGGGAGATTCATAGGCACCGGGGAGCTGTTTTTT. The whole variable domain, filled in from reference TRBV9 and TRBJ2-2, reads DSGVTQTPKHLITATGQRVTLRCSPRSGDLSVYWYQQSLDQGLQFLIQYYNGEERAKGNILERFSAQQFPDLHSELNLSSLELGDSALYFCASSVGDSGRFIGTGELFFGEGSRLTVL.

The chain uses TRBV4-3 and TRBJ1-3, with D possibly being TRBD1 (6 bases). This CDR3 spans 17 amino acids. Between the trimmed V and J ends, which lost 0 bases and 2 bases, there was a span of 14 bases. In germline, CDR1 is LGHNA, CDR2 YSLEER. In DNA form, the CDR3 reads TGCGCCAGCAGCCAAGAGCTGGGGGGGCGCACTGGAAACACCATATATTTT. It yields the protein CASSQELGGRTGNTIYF.

There are many counts of this clonotype. V gene TRBV7-9 combines with J gene TRBJ2-7, with TRBD1 matching 8 bases. CDR1 and CDR2 (germline): SEHNR, FQNEAQ (reference sequence). The J segment lost 5 bases and the V segment lost 1 base, leaving 7 bases of the junction unmatched. CDR3 length: 15 amino acids. The chain's CDR3 is CASSLVSGQGHEQYF. CDR3 nucleotides: TGTGCCAGCAGCTTAGTATCCGGACAGGGACACGAGCAGTACTTC. The whole variable domain, filled in from reference TRBV7-9 and TRBJ2-7, reads DTGVSQNPRHKITKRGQNVTFRCDPISEHNRLYWYRQTLGQGPEFLTYFQNEAQLEKSRLLSDRFSAERPKGSFSTLEIQRTEQGDSAMYLCASSLVSGQGHEQYFGPGTRLTVT.

At least ten counts were recorded for this clonotype. The chain couples TRBV5-6 to TRBJ1-2; D not resolved. Germline CDR1 SGHDT, CDR2 YYEEEE. This CDR3 has 14 residues. V was shortened by 0 bases and J by 1 base, with 7 bases between the two germline ends. The CDR3 DNA is TGTGCCAGCAGCTTGGGCCAGCTTAACTATGGCTACACCTTC. Amino acids: CASSLGQLNYGYTF.

In its sample, this clonotype was seen many times. The V gene is TRBV7-9, the J gene TRBJ1-1; D is unclear. Looked up from germline, CDR1 is SEHNR and CDR2 is FQNEAQ (reference sequence). The V end lost 1 base, the J end lost 3 bases, and 9 bases lay between the germline ends. The CDR3 contains 14 residues. CDR3 sequence (DNA): TGTGCCAGCAGCTTAGTAGAGGACGACACTGAAGCTTTCTTT. Translated, it gives CASSLVEDDTEAFF.

The rearrangement links TRBV23-1 to TRBJ2-6, with 8 bases matching TRBD1. TRBV23-1 has ORF status, its function being uncertain. The CDR3 covers 20 residues. V trimming: 0 bases; J trimming: 4 bases; junction bases outside the gene matches: 14. The chain's CDR3 is CASSQSKEDREFSGANVLTF. The DNA of the CDR3 is TGCGCCAGCAGTCAATCGAAGGAGGACAGGGAATTTTCCGGGGCCAACGTCCTGACTTTC.

This clonotype was detected many times. The genes are TRBV7-6 and TRBJ2-7; the match to TRBD2 covers 7 bases. CDR3 size: 15 residues. CDR1 and CDR2 from the germline V gene are SGHVS and FNYEAQ. Germline trimming cut 2 bases from V and 0 bases from J; bases unmatched to any gene: 4. CDR3 sequence: CASSLSLAVSYEQYF. The DNA of the CDR3 is TGTGCCAGCAGCTTAAGCCTAGCGGTCTCCTACGAGCAGTACTTC.

This clonotype was picked up many times. The CDR3 DNA reads TGTGCCAGCAGTCCAGCTACGAACACCGGGGAGCTGTTTTTT. Its translation is CASSPATNTGELFF. V gene TRBV27 combines with J gene TRBJ2-2, with unresolved D. The CDR3 is 14 amino acids. Trimming pared 5 bases from V and 0 bases from J, leaving 7 bases between. The germline V gene has CDR1 MNHEY and CDR2 SMNVEV (reference sequence).

The table lists this clonotype with a count of one. The chain links TRBV7-2 to TRBJ2-4, with 7 bases that match TRBD1. The germline CDR1 and CDR2 sequences are SGHTA and FQGNSA. The junction had 2 bases not matched to a gene; V was cut back by 0 bases and J by 6 bases. The CDR3 length is 14 residues. CDR3 nucleotides: TGTGCCAGCAGCTTAGCACAGGGGATAAACATTCAGTACTTC. It encodes CASSLAQGINIQYF.

With respect to this clonotype: Its ends do not fully match the called genes, so a read error is possible. V is TRBV28 and J is TRBJ2-4; TRBD2 is a possible D gene (7 bases). Germline V gene data show CDR1 as MDHEN and CDR2 as SYDVKM. The CDR3 has 18 residues. CDR3 amino acids: CAGSLRCLGGRVKNIQYF. DNA of the CDR3: TGTGCCGGCAGTTTACGGTGCCTCGGGGGGCGGGTCAAAAACATTCAGTACTTC.

This chain uses TRBV28 with TRBJ2-6; unclear D gene. V lost 6 bases and J 0 bases, leaving 9 bases between the germline ends. This CDR3 contains 15 residues. CDR1 and CDR2 (germline): MDHEN, SYDVKM. The CDR3 region has the DNA TGTGCCAGCAGCTCATGGAGCTCTGGGGCCAACGTCCTGACTTTC. This sequence encodes CASSSWSSGANVLTF.